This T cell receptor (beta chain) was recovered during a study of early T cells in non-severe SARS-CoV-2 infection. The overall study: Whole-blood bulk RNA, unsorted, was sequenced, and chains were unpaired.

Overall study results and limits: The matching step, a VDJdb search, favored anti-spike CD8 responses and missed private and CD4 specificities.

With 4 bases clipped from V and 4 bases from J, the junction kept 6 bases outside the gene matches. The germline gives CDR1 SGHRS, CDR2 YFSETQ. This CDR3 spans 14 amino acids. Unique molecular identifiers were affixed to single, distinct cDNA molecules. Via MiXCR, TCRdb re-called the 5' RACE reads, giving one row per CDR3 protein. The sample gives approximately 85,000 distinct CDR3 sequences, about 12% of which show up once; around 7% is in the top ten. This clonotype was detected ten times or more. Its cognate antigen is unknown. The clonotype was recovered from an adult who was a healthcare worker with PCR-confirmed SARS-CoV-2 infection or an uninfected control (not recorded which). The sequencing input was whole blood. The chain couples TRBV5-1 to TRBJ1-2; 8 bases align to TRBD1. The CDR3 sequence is CASSIGTGGYGYTF. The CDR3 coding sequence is TGCGCCAGCAGCATCGGGACAGGCGGCTATGGCTACACCTTC.